This TCR beta chain stems from a study of blood T cell repertoires in COVID-19. Study-wide context: PBMCs, B-cell-depleted T cells, or T cells were the source of the cDNA or gDNA that made up the material.

This clone is a singleton in its sample. Some clones are missing from TCRdb's copy, which holds only in-frame ones; the method was immunoSEQ multiplex PCR. Altogether 200,000 to 250,000 clones are present, 82% being singletons, with the ten largest covering roughly 12%. Germline loops: CDR1 SGHTA, CDR2 FQGNSA. The CDR3 covers 18 residues. Trimming at V came to 1 base and at J to 0 bases, leaving 9 bases not matched to a gene. The V gene is TRBV7-2, the J gene TRBJ2-1, with TRBD1 matching over 7 bases. Material: peripheral blood. The sequence came from a middle-aged woman with acute or convalescent COVID-19. Here the CDR3 reads CASSLGGTGTVSYNEQFF. CDR3 in DNA: TGTGCCAGCAGCTTAGGGGGGACCGGGACAGTCTCCTACAATGAGCAGTTCTTC.